The 27 T cell receptor beta chains listed next were all sequenced from one sample in a study of graft-versus-host responses after intestinal transplantation. No antigens are known for them. The method was immunoSEQ multiplex PCR; TCRdb's version includes in-frame clones alone and lacks a portion of them. This table has 80,000 to 100,000 clones, 85% to 95% appearing once. Sequencing used unstimulated CD8+ T cells sorted from spleen or lymph node cells, obtained before transplant. The receptors stem from a human donor who was the organ donor for an intestinal transplant.

The rearrangement uses TRBV5-1 and TRBJ2-7; 8 bases align to TRBD1. Germline V gene sequence: CDR1 SGHRS, CDR2 YFSETQ. CDR3 length equals 13 residues. V gave up 0 bases and J gave up 5 bases; unmatched junction bases: 1. CDR3 nucleotides: TGCGCCAGCAGCTTGGTGGACAGGGACGAGCAGTACTTC. This gives the protein CASSLVDRDEQYF.

The chain carries TRBV28 and TRBJ2-1, with 7 bases aligning to TRBD2. CDR3 length equals 16 residues. In germline, CDR1 is MDHEN, CDR2 SYDVKM. Germline trimming cut 3 bases from V and 0 bases from J; bases unmatched to any gene: 5. The CDR3 DNA sequence: TGTGCCAGCAGTTTTTCGGCGGGGGTCTCCTACAATGAGCAGTTCTTC. Translating gives CASSFSAGVSYNEQFF.

The rearrangement links TRBV10-3 to TRBJ2-3, with TRBD2 identical over 9 bases. With 0 bases clipped from V and 2 bases from J, the junction kept 6 bases outside the gene matches. CDR3 length: 17 residues. Germline CDR1 ENHRY, CDR2 SYGVKD. CDR3 nucleotides: TGTGCCATCAGTGAGTCCTCGACTAGCGGAACCACAGATACGCAGTATTTT. Encoded protein: CAISESSTSGTTDTQYF.

V and J are TRBV15 and TRBJ2-1; 10 nucleotides match TRBD2. The CDR3 is 14 amino acids. CDR1 is LNHNV and CDR2 is YYDKDF in the germline V gene (reference sequence). V shed 7 bases and J 5 bases; nucleotides not matched to a gene: 5. CDR3 sequence: CATNLAGADNEQFF. The DNA of the CDR3 is TGTGCCACCAACCTAGCGGGGGCAGACAATGAGCAGTTCTTC.

This clone was observed once. The gene calls are TRBV4-2 and TRBJ2-1; 9 positions match TRBD2. The V gene end was trimmed by 0 bases and the J gene end by 1 base; junction bases not matched to a gene: 13. Germline V lookup: CDR1 LGHNA, CDR2 YNFKEQ. This CDR3 comprises 20 residues. CDR3 DNA: TGTGCCAGCAGCCAAGAGGGTTGGGCGGGGGGGCCCGTTTCCTACAATGAGCAGTTCTTC. Amino acid sequence: CASSQEGWAGGPVSYNEQFF.

This chain uses TRBV30 with TRBJ2-3; 8 bases align to TRBD1. This CDR3 has 13 amino acids. CDR1 is GTSNPN and CDR2 is SVGIG in the germline V gene (reference sequence). The DNA of the CDR3 is TGTGCTCTTCAGGGGGCGGGCACAGATACGCAGTATTTT. Translation: CALQGAGTDTQYF.

The chain recombines TRBV27 with TRBJ2-7; D remains ambiguous. V lost 2 bases and J 0 bases, leaving 8 bases between the germline ends. CDR3 length: 14 residues. Germline-derived CDR1 and CDR2 are MNHEY and SMNVEV (reference sequence). For the CDR3, the DNA is TGTGCCAGCAGTTTAACCAGAAGCTCCTACGAGCAGTACTTC. It specifies CASSLTRSSYEQYF.

V usage is TRBV10-3 and J usage is TRBJ2-1; 12 bases align to TRBD2. CDR3 length: 18 residues. With 0 bases clipped from V and 1 base from J, the junction kept 4 bases outside the gene matches. Looked up from germline, CDR1 is ENHRY and CDR2 is SYGVKD. CDR3 protein: CAISESTTSGSSYNEQFF. The CDR3 bases are TGTGCCATCAGTGAGTCGACGACTAGCGGGAGTTCCTACAATGAGCAGTTCTTC.

This clone was counted between two and nine times. The chain combines TRBV30 with TRBJ2-1; TRBD1 aligns across 10 bases. Germline CDR1 GTSNPN, CDR2 SVGIG (reference sequence). The CDR3 runs to 11 residues. V dropped 5 bases and J dropped 10; count of bases not matched to a gene: 2. CDR3 nucleotide sequence: TGTGCCTGGGGGACAGGGGACGAGCAGTTCTTC. Protein: CAWGTGDEQFF.

The V call is TRBV7-9, the J call TRBJ1-1; tentatively, D is TRBD1 (5 bases). The germline V and J ends were trimmed by 6 bases and 1 base, with 9 bases remaining between them. Germline V gives CDR1 SEHNR, CDR2 FQNEAQ (reference sequence). CDR3 length: 13 residues. The CDR3 DNA follows: TGTGCCAGCAGGGCTACAGGGAACACTGAAGCTTTCTTT. As protein: CASRATGNTEAFF.

J is TRBJ1-2 and V is TRBV7-9, with 8 bases identical to TRBD1. Losses at the gene ends were 5 bases for V and 4 bases for J; bases not matched to a gene: 3. This CDR3 is built from 13 residues. Germline assignment: CDR1 SEHNR and CDR2 FQNEAQ (reference sequence). For the CDR3, the DNA is TGTGCCAGCAGCATCGGGACAGGCTATGGCTACACCTTC. Residues: CASSIGTGYGYTF.

J is TRBJ1-1 and V is TRBV19, with 8 bases lining up with TRBD1. Trimming removed 4 bases from V and 4 bases from J; junction bases left unmatched: 8. Germline values: CDR1 LNHDA, CDR2 SQIVND (reference sequence). CDR3 length equals 15 residues. The CDR3: CASSTPGQGGTEAFF. CDR3 DNA: TGTGCCAGTAGTACCCCCGGACAGGGCGGCACTGAAGCTTTCTTT.

This clone came up a few times. Its ends do not fully match the called genes, so a read error is possible. The rearrangement uses TRBV5-6 and TRBJ1-2; 8 nucleotides line up with TRBD1. The CDR3 extends over 12 amino acids. Germline loops: CDR1 SGHDT, CDR2 YYEEEE. CDR3 sequence: CASSPGGSQSHF. Here the CDR3 DNA reads TGTGCCAGCAGCCCAGGGGGCAGCCAATCACACTTC.

In this sample, this clone turned up once. The rearrangement links TRBV19 to TRBJ1-2; D is unclear. This CDR3 region has 13 residues. The V gene lost 5 bases and the J gene lost 8 bases, with 15 bases spanning the gap. Germline assignment: CDR1 LNHDA and CDR2 SQIVND (reference sequence). CDR3 loop: CASSPPGLWGYTF. The CDR3 nucleotides are TGTGCCAGTAGTCCCCCTGGACTGTGGGGCTACACCTTC.

This sequence joins TRBV4-1 and TRBJ1-1; no firm D call. Per the germline V gene, CDR1 is MGHRA and CDR2 is YSYEKL. CDR3 length: 13 residues. The ends were cut back, 1 base at V and 4 bases at J, with 7 bases in the middle. The CDR3 nucleotides are TGCGCCAGCAGCCAAGTGAGGCTCACTGAAGCTTTCTTT. Protein sequence: CASSQVRLTEAFF.

The chain recombines TRBV5-1 with TRBJ2-1, with D possibly matching TRBD2 (6 bases). Looked up from germline, CDR1 is SGHRS and CDR2 is YFSETQ. This CDR3 is built from 17 residues. Trimming left V 0 bases short and J 8 bases short, with 21 bases between. CDR3 coding DNA: TGCGCCAGCAGCTTGGACACTTGGACTATGGGATGCGATGAGCAGTTCTTC. Translated, it gives CASSLDTWTMGCDEQFF.

The rearrangement joins TRBV28 to TRBJ1-2; 7 bases line up with TRBD1. The junction had 5 bases not matched to a gene; V was cut back by 5 bases and J by 8 bases. The CDR3 is 12 residues long. The germline V gene encodes CDR1 MDHEN and CDR2 SYDVKM. The CDR3 coding sequence is TGTGCCAGCAGTCGGACAGGCTCCGGCTACACCTTC. Translation gives CASSRTGSGYTF.

CDR3 region: CAPPDRPETQYF. CDR3 sequence (DNA): TGCGCCCCCCCGGACAGGCCAGAGACCCAGTACTTC. V is TRBV10-1 and J is TRBJ2-5; 7 bases are a match to TRBD1. This CDR3 spans 12 amino acids. Trimming took 11 bases from V and 4 from J; bases not matched to a gene: 7. CDR1 is WNHNN, CDR2 SYGVQD, per germline (reference sequence).

The chain employs TRBV7-6 and TRBJ1-3; the match to TRBD1 covers 7 bases. CDR3 length: 13 residues. Germline V gene lookup returns CDR1 SGHVS and CDR2 FNYEAQ. With 8 bases clipped from V and 0 bases from J, the junction kept 1 base outside the gene matches. CDR3 amino acids: CASGTASGNTIYF. The CDR3 nucleotides read TGTGCCAGCGGGACAGCCTCTGGAAACACCATATATTTT.

J is TRBJ2-3 and V is TRBV6-5; tentative D call: TRBD2 (7 bases). Per germline, CDR1 MNHEY and CDR2 SVGAGI. V was trimmed by 6 bases and J by 14 bases, leaving 15 bases between them. This CDR3 contains 11 residues. CDR3 sequence reads: CASRWGGLSYF. DNA for the CDR3: TGTGCCAGCAGGTGGGGGGGCCTATCGTATTTT.

This CDR3 reads CASSLAQDTDTQYF. The DNA for the CDR3 is TGTGCCAGCAGCTTGGCGCAGGACACAGATACGCAGTATTTT. This chain links TRBV5-5 with TRBJ2-3; no reliable D call. This CDR3 has 14 amino acids. Germline V gives CDR1 SGHKS, CDR2 YYEKEE (reference sequence). V gave up 0 bases and J gave up 2 bases, with 7 bases separating them.

The chain couples TRBV28 to TRBJ2-7; 7 bases fit TRBD2. The CDR3 is 14 residues long. Looked up from germline, CDR1 is MDHEN and CDR2 is SYDVKM. Losses at the gene ends were 5 bases for V and 5 bases for J; bases not matched to a gene: 9. The chain's CDR3 is CASSTPRDYNEQYF. The CDR3 DNA reads as TGTGCCAGCAGTACCCCCCGGGACTACAACGAGCAGTACTTC.

This sequence joins TRBV11-2 and TRBJ2-7; D gene ambiguous. V was trimmed by 5 bases and J by 6 bases, leaving 8 bases between them. The V gene's germline CDR1 is SGHAT and CDR2 FQNNGV. The CDR3 contains 11 residues. The CDR3 DNA reads TGTGCCAGCAGCCGTACTGGCGAGCAGTACTTC. Amino acids: CASSRTGEQYF.

The chain uses TRBV19 and TRBJ2-7; D remains unclear. CDR1 and CDR2 (germline): LNHDA, SQIVND (reference sequence). The ends were cut back, 7 bases at V and 1 base at J, with 11 bases in the middle. The CDR3 extends over 13 amino acids. CDR3 bases: TGTGCCAGTAATAGGTGGGCTTCCTACGAGCAGTACTTC. It yields the protein CASNRWASYEQYF.

The chain links TRBV27 to TRBJ2-1, with D possibly being TRBD2 (8 bases). The germline gives CDR1 MNHEY, CDR2 SMNVEV (reference sequence). The CDR3 loop spans 20 amino acids. The V end was cut by 2 bases, the J end by 0 bases, with 23 bases between. CDR3 coding DNA: TGTGCCAGCAGTTTAGGTAGACTAGCGTCCCAGGGGGGCTCCTACAATGAGCAGTTCTTC. It codes for CASSLGRLASQGGSYNEQFF.

The chain links TRBV7-3 to TRBJ1-1; D gene uncertain. Germline assignment: CDR1 SGHTA and CDR2 FQGTGA. The CDR3 is made up of 15 amino acids. Deletions cut 2 bases from V and 1 base from J, with 11 bases between. This CDR3 reads CASSLGPERNTEAFF. For the CDR3, the DNA is TGTGCCAGCAGCTTAGGGCCAGAAAGGAACACTGAAGCTTTCTTT.

V is TRBV10-2 and J is TRBJ2-5; a possible D gene is TRBD2 (5 bases). The assigned J gene may be wrong: the sequence end matches TRBJ2-7 better. In germline, CDR1 is WSHSY, CDR2 SAAADI. The CDR3 covers 16 residues. The CDR3 loop is CASSVEGANPFYEQYF. CDR3 nucleotides: TGCGCCAGCAGTGTCGAGGGAGCTAACCCATTCTACGAGCAGTACTTC.